This T cell receptor beta chain was documented in a study of T cell repertoires in ileal Crohn's disease. In the study overall: Median disease duration was about 8.5 years; 35% smoked at surgery.

The study, taken as a whole, reports: Mucosal expansions were suggested to be mainly CD8 T cells.

To note about this clone: Its antigen remains unidentified.

TCRB immunosequencing input was around 540 nanograms of biopsy DNA per sample. Profiled with immunoSEQ multiplex PCR; TCRdb holds only in-frame clones, not every one. The sample has approximately 27,000 clones; about three quarters are singletons. The CDR3 extends over 16 amino acids. Between the trimmed V and J ends, which lost 2 bases and 2 bases, there was a span of 12 bases. Germline-derived CDR1 and CDR2 are MNHEY and SVGAGI. Eligibility required adulthood, ileal or ileocolonic Crohn's disease and indicated ileocolonic resection. The chain employs TRBV6-5 and TRBJ1-4; perhaps TRBD1 as D (6 bases). Material: ileal tissue. The clonotype originates from an adult with Crohn's disease. CDR3: CASSYDSDRTNEKLFF. CDR3 in DNA: TGTGCCAGCAGTTACGACAGCGACAGGACTAATGAAAAACTGTTTTTT.